This entry features one T cell receptor beta chain sequence. Its antigen is unidentified. This entry comes from a study of cytotoxic CD8 clonotypes in ibrutinib-treated CLL. Study-level findings and limits: Clonality went up at ibrutinib response and then declined back toward baseline at progression.

Sequencing was designed to attain a depth spanning 1 in 200,000 to 1 in 1 million T cells. Generated by immunoSEQ multiplex PCR, the TCRdb table keeps only in-frame clones and is missing some. The table records some 130,000 clones, 70% to 90% of them present only once. Germline CDR1 reads MDHEN; CDR2 reads SYDVKM. Trimming pared 10 bases from V and 7 bases from J, leaving 11 bases between. The length of the CDR3 is 10 residues. The TCR comes from a human donor with chronic lymphocytic leukemia. Here the sequenced sample was PBMCs, taken after 24 months of ibrutinib treatment. The chain combines TRBV28 with TRBJ2-7; the D is unclear. As DNA, the CDR3 is TGTGCCACCAAGAAGTGGGAGCAGTACTTC. Translating it yields CATKKWEQYF.